This is a list of T cell receptor beta chains from one sample in a study of vaccination effects on CD4 cells after COVID-19. Assay used: immunoSEQ multiplex PCR; TCRdb lists only in-frame clones, some missing. The table lists about 45,000 clones, roughly four fifths of them singletons, with under 30% in the top ten. The antigens these receptors bind are not known. The sequencing used CD4+ T cells from PBMCs cultured with a peptide pool, collected before COVID-19 vaccination. These receptors came from a human donor who had a prior SARS-CoV-2 infection. Each CDR3 is given with its conserved first and last residue. Fields, in order: V gene, clone size, J gene, D gene, CDR3 DNA, CDR3 protein. A D gene is named only where the DNA matches it firmly. Clone size is given for some rows only: seen once, a few or many times, or a class if the clone is expanded.

>TRBV2|NA|TRBJ1-1|NA
TGTGCCAGCCGGTGGTATAGGGAAGGTGAAGCTTTCTTT
CASRWYREGEAFF
>TRBV30|NA|TRBJ2-7|NA
TGTGCCTGGAGTGAGAAGTGGCTGACCCCCAGTTACGAGCAGTACTTC
CAWSEKWLTPSYEQYF
>TRBV20-1|NA|TRBJ2-1|NA
TGCAGTGCCACGCCGGGCGGGGTCTTC
CSATPGGVF
>TRBV6-1|NA|TRBJ2-1|NA
TGTGCCAGCAGTGAAGAGTACCGAGGGAGCTCCTACAATGAGCAGTTCTTC
CASSEEYRGSSYNEQFF
>TRBV6-6|once|TRBJ1-3|NA
TGTGCCAGCAGTTACAGATCCGCTGGAAACACCATATATTTT
CASSYRSAGNTIYF
>TRBV4-1|NA|TRBJ2-5|NA
TGCGCCAGCAGCCAAGAAGAGACCCAGTACTTC
CASSQEETQYF
>TRBV6-2/TRBV6-3|NA|TRBJ2-1|TRBD2
TGTGCCAGCAGTTCTCCCTGGACTAGCGGGAATGAGCAGTTCTTC
CASSSPWTSGNEQFF
>TRBV18|NA|TRBJ2-5|NA
TGTGCCAGCTCACCCTCTCTTTCGGAGACCCAGTACTTC
CASSPSLSETQYF
>TRBV5-1|once|TRBJ2-5|TRBD2
TGCGCCAGCAGCATAGGGACTAGCGGGGGCTCGGAGACCCAGTACTTC
CASSIGTSGGSETQYF
>TRBV2|NA|TRBJ2-3|TRBD2
TGTGCCAGCAATTATCTAAGCGGGAGAGACGATACGCAGTATTTT
CASNYLSGRDDTQYF
>TRBV19|NA|TRBJ2-7|TRBD2
TGTGCCAGTAGCGACGGACTAGCGGCGAACTCCTACGAGCAGTACTTC
CASSDGLAANSYEQYF
>TRBV19|NA|TRBJ1-2|TRBD1
TGTGCCAGTAGTCCGGGACAGGGAAGATTCTATGGCTACACCTTC
CASSPGQGRFYGYTF
>TRBV5-1|few|TRBJ1-6|NA
TGCGCCAGCAGCCAAGGAGGGGATTCACCCCTCCACTTT
CASSQGGDSPLHF
>TRBV7-9|NA|TRBJ1-2|NA
TGTGCCAGCAGCCCCGAGTATAACTATGGCTACACCTTC
CASSPEYNYGYTF
>TRBV6-6|few|TRBJ1-5|NA
TGTGCCAGCGCCGGCGTGCGGCTTGGCAATCAGCCCCAGCATTTT
CASAGVRLGNQPQHF